This T cell receptor (beta chain) was sequenced in a study of blood T cell repertoires in COVID-19. Study as a whole: Some COVID-19 samples were acute and others convalescent; all came from the United States, Italy and Spain. PBMCs, B-cell-depleted T cells, or T cells were the source of the cDNA or gDNA that made up the material.

V shed 5 bases and J 2 bases; nucleotides not matched to a gene: 5. This CDR3 has 16 amino acids. The germline V gene has CDR1 MNHEY and CDR2 SMNVEV (reference sequence). Per the study methods: Cell counts per sample came from amplifying reference gene primers. Sequencing was performed with immunoSEQ multiplex PCR; in TCRdb, only in-frame clones are kept and a portion is missing. V and J calls and clone size are given by that table; D and trimming were obtained from the DNA. This table has 150,000 or so clones, about 83% appearing once. Sequencing used peripheral blood. The chain links TRBV27 to TRBJ2-1, with 11 bases fitting TRBD1. This TCR derives from a human donor in a cohort sampled during active COVID-19. The CDR3 coding sequence is TGTGCCAGCAGTATTGGACAGGGGGCAGCCTACAATGAGCAGTTCTTC. This gives the protein CASSIGQGAAYNEQFF.